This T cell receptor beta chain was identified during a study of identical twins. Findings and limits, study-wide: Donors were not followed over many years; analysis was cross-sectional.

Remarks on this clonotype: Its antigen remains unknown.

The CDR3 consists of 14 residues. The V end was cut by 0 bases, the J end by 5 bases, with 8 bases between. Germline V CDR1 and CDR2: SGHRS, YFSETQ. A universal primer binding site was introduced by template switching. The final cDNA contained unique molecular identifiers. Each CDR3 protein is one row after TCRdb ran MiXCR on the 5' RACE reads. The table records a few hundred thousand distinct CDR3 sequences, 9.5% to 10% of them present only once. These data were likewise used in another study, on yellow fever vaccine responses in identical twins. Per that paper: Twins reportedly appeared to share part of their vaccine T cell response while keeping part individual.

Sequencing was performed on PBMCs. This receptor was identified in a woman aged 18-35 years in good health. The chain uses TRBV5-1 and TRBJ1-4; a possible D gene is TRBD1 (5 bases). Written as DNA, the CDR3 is TGCGCCAGCAGCTTGGGGTGGGGCAATGAAAAACTGTTTTTT. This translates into CASSLGWGNEKLFF.